What follows are 27 T cell receptor beta chains derived from one specimen sequenced in a study of technical replicates of blood from a few donors. This table comes from immunoSEQ multiplex PCR, and its TCRdb copy is limited to in-frame clones, with some not included. The sample contains over 85,000 clones, just under 95% of which appear only once. The sample taken for sequencing was T cells isolated from PBMCs. The receptors come from a human donor in good health.

The chain couples TRBV25-1 to TRBJ1-5; D gene unclear. The V gene's germline CDR1 is MGHDK and CDR2 SYGVNS. V shed 6 bases and J shed 4 bases, with 10 bases lying between them. The CDR3 covers 13 residues. The CDR3 DNA reads TGTGCCAGCAGCCCGGCCGGGAATCAGCCCCAGCATTTT. Its translation is CASSPAGNQPQHF.

V is TRBV5-4 and J is TRBJ2-2, with TRBD1 identical over 7 bases. The CDR3 is made up of 17 amino acids. The germline CDR1 and CDR2 sequences are SGHNT and YYREEE (reference sequence). After removal of 3 bases from V and 3 bases from J, the junction contained 11 bases not matched to a gene. The CDR3 sequence: CASSSRQGLFDTGELFF. CDR3 nucleotides: TGTGCCAGCAGCTCCCGACAGGGATTGTTTGACACCGGGGAGCTGTTTTTT. Drawing the rest from reference TRBV5-4 and TRBJ2-2, the complete variable domain is ETGVTQSPTHLIKTRGQQVTLRCSSQSGHNTVSWYQQALGQGPQFIFQYYREEENGRGNFPPRFSGLQFPNYSSELNVNALELDDSALYLCASSSRQGLFDTGELFFGEGSRLTVL.

The chain has TRBV28 and TRBJ2-7; a weak D match, TRBD2 (6 bases). The V gene's germline CDR1 is MDHEN and CDR2 SYDVKM. The CDR3 extends over 16 amino acids. The V and J ends lost 2 bases and 3 bases respectively, with 17 bases between them. For the CDR3, the DNA is TGTGCCAGCAGTTTAACAGGCGCGGGACCGTTCTACGAGCAGTACTTC. Protein product: CASSLTGAGPFYEQYF.

The rearrangement uses TRBV27 and TRBJ1-4, with unresolved D. The CDR3 contains 17 residues. V gave up 2 bases and J gave up 1 base, with 14 bases separating them. The germline V gene has CDR1 MNHEY and CDR2 SMNVEV (reference sequence). The CDR3, as DNA: TGTGCCAGCAGTTTACTAGACAACGCGGGAACTAATGAAAAACTGTTTTTT. This codes for CASSLLDNAGTNEKLFF.

The J gene is TRBJ1-1, the V gene TRBV19, with 7 positions matching TRBD1. The CDR3 covers 14 residues. Germline CDR1 reads LNHDA; CDR2 reads SQIVND (reference sequence). V trimming: 6 bases; J trimming: 0 bases; junction bases outside the gene matches: 4. CDR3 sequence (DNA): TGTGCCAGTAGAAGGACAGGAATGAACACTGAAGCTTTCTTT. Its protein is CASRRTGMNTEAFF.

This chain joins TRBV9 and TRBJ2-1; TRBD1 agrees at 7 bases. The CDR3 consists of 15 residues. The germline V gene encodes CDR1 SGDLS and CDR2 YYNGEE. The V segment lost 1 base and the J segment 5 bases; nucleotides outside the gene matches: 6. The CDR3 region is CASSVYRGGDNEQFF. DNA for the CDR3: TGTGCCAGCAGCGTATACAGGGGCGGTGACAATGAGCAGTTCTTC.

The rearrangement uses TRBV2 and TRBJ2-3, with D tentatively TRBD1 (6 bases). Trimming pared 9 bases from V and 3 bases from J, leaving 13 bases between. CDR3 length equals 13 residues. CDR1 SNHLY and CDR2 FYNNEI come from the germline V gene. The CDR3 is CASRVGGTDTQYF. CDR3 in DNA: TGTGCCAGTCGGGTAGGGGGTACAGATACGCAGTATTTT. Looking up the rest from reference TRBV2 and TRBJ2-3 gives the full variable domain: EPEVTQTPSHQVTQMGQEVILRCVPISNHLYFYWYRQILGQKVEFLVSFYNNEISEKSEIFDDQFSVERPDGSNFTLKIRSTKLEDSAMYFCASRVGGTDTQYFGPGTRLTVL.

The chain has TRBV19 and TRBJ2-5; 8 bases are shared with TRBD1. V lost 7 bases to trimming and J lost 5 bases; unmatched junction nucleotides: 12. The V gene's germline CDR1 is LNHDA and CDR2 SQIVND (reference sequence). The CDR3 extends over 15 amino acids. This CDR3 is CASKNGQGRLETQYF. CDR3 DNA: TGTGCCAGTAAGAACGGACAGGGACGTTTGGAGACCCAGTACTTC. The full variable domain, with the rest looked up from reference TRBV19 and TRBJ2-5, is DGGITQSPKYLFRKEGQNVTLSCEQNLNHDAMYWYRQDPGQGLRLIYYSQIVNDFQKGDIAEGYSVSREKKESFPLTVTSAQKNPTAFYLCASKNGQGRLETQYFGPGTRLLVL.

The rearrangement joins TRBV5-1 to TRBJ1-2, with D maybe TRBD1 (5 bases). The CDR3 totals 15 residues. The germline V gene has CDR1 SGHRS and CDR2 YFSETQ. Trimming took 4 bases from V and 3 from J, leaving 16 bases between them. This CDR3 reads CASSGRGTTDYGYTF. CDR3 DNA sequence: TGCGCCAGCAGCGGGCGGGGGACGACAGACTATGGCTACACCTTC.

V gene TRBV19 combines with J gene TRBJ2-6; D perhaps matches TRBD1 (5 bases). The V end lost 3 bases, the J end lost 0 bases, and 12 bases lay between the germline ends. CDR1 and CDR2 (germline): LNHDA, SQIVND (reference sequence). The CDR3 is 17 residues long. In nucleotides, the CDR3 is TGTGCCAGTAGTATTCGGACACCACTCTCTGGGGCCAACGTCCTGACTTTC. Its protein is CASSIRTPLSGANVLTF. The full variable domain, its missing parts supplied by reference TRBV19 and TRBJ2-6, is DGGITQSPKYLFRKEGQNVTLSCEQNLNHDAMYWYRQDPGQGLRLIYYSQIVNDFQKGDIAEGYSVSREKKESFPLTVTSAQKNPTAFYLCASSIRTPLSGANVLTFGAGSRLTVL.

The V and J genes are TRBV6-1 and TRBJ2-3; 12 bases are a match to TRBD2. Germline V gene data show CDR1 as MNHNS and CDR2 as SASEGT. Losses at the gene ends were 0 bases for V and 4 bases for J; bases not matched to a gene: 8. This CDR3 region has 18 residues. CDR3 protein: CASSEARASGGASDTQYF. DNA for the CDR3: TGTGCCAGCAGTGAAGCGCGGGCTAGCGGGGGGGCCTCAGATACGCAGTATTTT.

The chain joins TRBV7-9 to TRBJ2-1; D is possibly TRBD1 (6 bases). Trimming took off 1 base at V and 2 bases at J, with 18 bases between the two ends. Germline CDR1 reads SEHNR; CDR2 reads FQNEAQ (reference sequence). The length of the CDR3 is 18 residues. The CDR3 nucleotides read TGTGCCAGCAGCTTAGGGGGGCCCGGGTCCCCGACCTACAATGAGCAGTTCTTC. Its protein product is CASSLGGPGSPTYNEQFF.

The rearrangement uses TRBV2 and TRBJ1-4; no reliable D call. The V gene's germline CDR1 is SNHLY and CDR2 FYNNEI. V was trimmed by 5 bases and J by 6 bases, leaving 16 bases between them. This CDR3 is 15 amino acids long. DNA for the CDR3: TGTGCCAGCAGTCAAGATTCTTCTCGGTATGAAAAACTGTTTTTT. Amino acid sequence: CASSQDSSRYEKLFF.

The chain recombines TRBV28 with TRBJ2-7; the match to TRBD1 covers 8 bases. The CDR3 runs 12 residues. Trimming at V came to 11 bases and at J to 4 bases, leaving 7 bases not matched to a gene. Looked up from germline, CDR1 is MDHEN and CDR2 is SYDVKM. The CDR3 bases are TGTGCCTCATGGGACAGGCCGTACGAGCAGTACTTC. Translation: CASWDRPYEQYF.

CDR3 in amino acids: CASSLGTGQETQYF. Written as DNA, the CDR3 is TGCGCCAGCAGCTTGGGAACGGGGCAAGAGACCCAGTACTTC. The V and J genes are TRBV5-1 and TRBJ2-5; D is perhaps TRBD2 (5 bases). CDR1 is SGHRS and CDR2 is YFSETQ in the germline V gene. This CDR3 has 14 residues. V was clipped by 0 bases and J by 2 bases, with 8 bases between them.

The rearrangement joins TRBV5-1 to TRBJ1-3; D possibly corresponds to TRBD1 (6 bases). This CDR3 comprises 16 residues. The V gene lost 5 bases and the J gene lost 0 bases, with 15 bases spanning the gap. Germline V gene sequence: CDR1 SGHRS, CDR2 YFSETQ. The CDR3 reads CASRKGTPVSGNTIYF. The CDR3 DNA sequence: TGCGCCAGCAGGAAAGGGACACCCGTCTCTGGAAACACCATATATTTT. The full variable domain, its missing parts supplied by reference TRBV5-1 and TRBJ1-3, is KAGVTQTPRYLIKTRGQQVTLSCSPISGHRSVSWYQQTPGQGLQFLFEYFSETQRNKGNFPGRFSGRQFSNSRSEMNVSTLELGDSALYLCASRKGTPVSGNTIYFGEGSWLTVV.

This rearrangement joins TRBV27 to TRBJ1-2, with D possibly matching TRBD1 (6 bases). Germline V gene lookup returns CDR1 MNHEY and CDR2 SMNVEV (reference sequence). This CDR3 is 14 amino acids long. Deletions cut 0 bases from V and 5 bases from J, with 10 bases between. The CDR3 reads CASSLSGAGYGYTF. The CDR3 nucleotides read TGTGCCAGCAGTTTATCGGGGGCTGGATATGGCTACACCTTC.

This clone was seen once. The chain carries TRBV6-5 and TRBJ2-7, with D tentatively TRBD1 (5 bases). The V gene lost 4 bases and the J gene lost 0 bases, with 10 bases spanning the gap. The germline V gene has CDR1 MNHEY and CDR2 SVGAGI. The CDR3 covers 14 residues. The CDR3 sequence: CASSFDSSSYEQYF. As DNA, the CDR3 is TGTGCCAGCAGTTTTGACAGTTCCTCCTACGAGCAGTACTTC.

The rearrangement joins TRBV4-1 to TRBJ1-5; unclear D gene. Germline CDR1 MGHRA, CDR2 YSYEKL. The CDR3 extends over 15 amino acids. Between the trimmed V and J ends, which lost 1 base and 2 bases, there was a span of 9 bases. In DNA form, the CDR3 reads TGCGCCAGCAGCCAAGGCTCCCTAGGCAATCAGCCCCAGCATTTT. Its protein product is CASSQGSLGNQPQHF.

The chain recombines TRBV5-1 with TRBJ2-7, with D possibly matching TRBD2 (7 bases). Per germline, CDR1 SGHRS and CDR2 YFSETQ. With 4 bases removed from V and 4 bases from J, the gap between germline ends came to 12 bases. The CDR3 length is 13 residues. The CDR3 nucleotides are TGCGCCAGCAGCAGGGGGGGCTATTACGAGCAGTACTTC. Its translation is CASSRGGYYEQYF.

This sequence joins TRBV5-1 and TRBJ2-1, with 10 bases identical to TRBD2. The CDR3 runs 14 residues. Losses at the gene ends were 8 bases for V and 8 bases for J; bases not matched to a gene: 10. The germline CDR1 and CDR2 sequences are SGHRS and YFSETQ. CDR3 in amino acids: CASSFLAGEDEQFF. CDR3 DNA: TGCGCCAGTTCATTTCTAGCGGGAGAGGATGAGCAGTTCTTC.

V usage is TRBV5-4 and J usage is TRBJ1-5, with D possibly matching TRBD1 (5 bases). V dropped 4 bases and J dropped 0 bases, with 11 bases sitting between them. The CDR3 has 15 residues. Germline CDR1 SGHNT, CDR2 YYREEE (reference sequence). CDR3 DNA sequence: TGTGCCAGCAGCCTGGGGGGGGATAGCAATCAGCCCCAGCATTTT. Protein: CASSLGGDSNQPQHF.

This chain joins TRBV9 and TRBJ1-1, with TRBD1 matching 8 bases. V lost 3 bases to trimming and J lost 10 bases; unmatched junction nucleotides: 5. The CDR3 is 12 amino acids. CDR1 and CDR2 (germline): SGDLS, YYNGEE. In nucleotides, the CDR3 is TGTGCCAGCAGCGGCCCTGGACAGGGAGCTTTCTTT. Amino acid sequence: CASSGPGQGAFF. Full variable domain (missing parts from reference TRBV9 and TRBJ1-1): DSGVTQTPKHLITATGQRVTLRCSPRSGDLSVYWYQQSLDQGLQFLIQYYNGEERAKGNILERFSAQQFPDLHSELNLSSLELGDSALYFCASSGPGQGAFFGQGTRLTVV.

This clone was recorded once. This chain connects TRBV4-1 to TRBJ2-1, with D hard to call. Germline V lookup: CDR1 MGHRA, CDR2 YSYEKL. CDR3 length: 11 amino acids. V was pared by 1 base and J by 15 bases, with 10 bases between. CDR3 coding DNA: TGCGCCAGCAGCCAAGCGTCCTTTGTGTTCTTC. Amino acids: CASSQASFVFF.

This clone appeared once. CDR3 coding DNA: TGTGCCAGCAGCGTAGGGACGGACAAATTGAATTCACCCCTCCACTTT. Translated, it gives CASSVGTDKLNSPLHF. The V gene is TRBV9, the J gene TRBJ1-6; possibly TRBD1 for D (5 bases). CDR1 is SGDLS, CDR2 YYNGEE, per germline. The CDR3 totals 16 residues. V was cut by 0 bases and J by 7 bases, with 14 bases left in between. Using reference TRBV9 and TRBJ1-6 for the parts outside the CDR3, the full variable domain is DSGVTQTPKHLITATGQRVTLRCSPRSGDLSVYWYQQSLDQGLQFLIQYYNGEERAKGNILERFSAQQFPDLHSELNLSSLELGDSALYFCASSVGTDKLNSPLHFGNGTRLTVT.

The chain recombines TRBV5-6 with TRBJ1-1; D perhaps matches TRBD1 (6 bases). V gave up 4 bases and J gave up 1 base, with 11 bases separating them. The CDR3 spans 14 residues. Looked up from germline, CDR1 is SGHDT and CDR2 is YYEEEE. CDR3 residues: CASSQPQGNTEAFF. The CDR3 nucleotides are TGTGCCAGCAGCCAACCACAGGGGAACACTGAAGCTTTCTTT.

The chain is built from TRBV6-5 and TRBJ2-7; TRBD2 agrees at 7 bases. CDR3 length: 15 residues. Germline CDR1 MNHEY, CDR2 SVGAGI. Trimming took 2 bases from V and 2 from J; bases not matched to a gene: 6. As DNA, the CDR3 is TGTGCCAGCAGTTACGTTTCTCGGGGGGCCTACGAGCAGTACTTC. Its translation is CASSYVSRGAYEQYF.